This T cell receptor beta chain appears in the sequencing data of a study of metastatic and nonmetastatic thyroid tumors. About the study: Blood and tumor or nodule tissue repertoires from malignant and benign thyroid patients were compared.

Study-level points and caveats: Reports indicated that malignant thyroid tumors showed significantly higher TCR beta diversity than benign nodules did, in blood and tumor.

No treatment of any kind had been given to any patient before thyroid surgery. The CDR3 contains 14 residues. Trimming cost V 3 bases and J 3 bases; bases outside gene matches: 4. Germline V gene data show CDR1 as LGHDT and CDR2 as YNNKEL (reference sequence). This clone showed up many times. Antigen specificity is unknown. TCRdb re-analyzed the PCR reads through MiXCR. The sample includes 32,000 or so clones, about a sixth of them seen just once. The rearrangement uses TRBV3-1 and TRBJ2-7, with 8 bases identical to TRBD2. The clonotype originates from a male donor with papillary thyroid cancer or a benign thyroid nodule (not recorded which). Some clones in this sample may be carry-over from other donors' samples. Sequenced: blood. The CDR3 nucleotides read TGTGCCAGCAGCCACCGGACTAGCCTCTACGAGCAGTACTTC. This codes for CASSHRTSLYEQYF.